This record concerns one TCR beta chain sequence. Then a second PCR, running roughly 7 to 11 cycles, was carried out with a sample-barcoded 5' primer and a J-beta primer mix. Every molecule of cDNA carried a tag from a template-switch adaptor with 12 random nucleotides. TCRdb re-derived calls from the 5' RACE reads in MiXCR, one entry per CDR3 protein. The sample has about 800,000 distinct CDR3 sequences, 58% seen once. This entry comes from a study of blood T cells in healthy people across ages. Material: blood. This TCR was sampled from a man between 25 and 39 years old in good health.

The CDR3 spells CSVGETGYNEQFF. The CDR3 coding sequence is TGCAGCGTTGGGGAGACCGGCTACAATGAGCAGTTCTTC. The chain is built from TRBV29-1 and TRBJ2-1; a weak D match, TRBD2 (5 bases). The CDR3 spans 13 residues. CDR1 and CDR2 from the germline V gene are SQVTM and ANQGSEA. V was trimmed by 4 bases and J by 3 bases, leaving 10 bases between them.